The next 6 T cell receptor beta chains were all read from a single sample in a study of CD8 T cells in Susac syndrome. RNA in amounts of roughly 0.5 to 1 ug was reverse transcribed with random hexamers. TCRdb reprocessed the immunoSEQ multiplex PCR reads with MiXCR, giving one entry per CDR3 protein. The sample shows some 170,000 distinct CDR3 sequences, about 95% of them seen only once. Sequenced material: CD4+ T cells from PBMCs. The receptors derive from a human donor in good health.

V is TRBV4-3 and J is TRBJ2-5, with D maybe TRBD2 (6 bases). Deletions cut 1 base from V and 4 bases from J, with 19 bases between. The CDR3 sequence is 17 residues long. Germline lookup yields CDR1 LGHNA and CDR2 YSLEER. The CDR3 loop reads CASSQARAGRWVETQYF. CDR3 nucleotides: TGCGCCAGCAGCCAAGCTCGGGCAGGGAGGTGGGTAGAGACCCAGTACTTC.

This clonotype occurred once. The chain carries TRBV6-6 and TRBJ1-5, with no clear D. V was cut by 7 bases and J by 5 bases, with 18 bases left in between. Germline assignment: CDR1 MNHNY and CDR2 SVGAGI (reference sequence). This CDR3 is built from 15 residues. This CDR3 is CASTARRWKDQPQHF. The CDR3 DNA reads TGTGCCAGCACCGCAAGGCGGTGGAAGGATCAGCCCCAGCATTTT.

The rearrangement uses TRBV6-5 and TRBJ2-3; a weak D match, TRBD2 (7 bases). Germline CDR1 MNHEY, CDR2 SVGAGI. Deletions cut 5 bases from V and 4 bases from J, with 16 bases between. The CDR3 is 15 amino acids. Here the CDR3 DNA reads TGTGCCAGCAGTCCCTCGCAGGGGAGGGCAGATACGCAGTATTTT. As protein: CASSPSQGRADTQYF.

The chain has TRBV9 and TRBJ2-1; 8 bases agree with TRBD1. The CDR3 runs 15 residues. The junction had 5 bases not matched to a gene; V was cut back by 3 bases and J by 3 bases. Germline CDR1 reads SGDLS; CDR2 reads YYNGEE. The CDR3 loop reads CASSARTGFYNEQFF. The CDR3 DNA follows: TGTGCCAGCAGCGCCCGGACAGGGTTCTACAATGAGCAGTTCTTC.

The V call is TRBV15, the J call TRBJ1-5; 9 positions match TRBD1. CDR3 length equals 16 residues. Germline lookup yields CDR1 LNHNV and CDR2 YYDKDF (reference sequence). The junction had 11 bases not matched to a gene; V was cut back by 5 bases and J by 6 bases. CDR3 residues: CATSPRDRVGVQPQHF. The CDR3 nucleotides are TGTGCCACCAGCCCCCGGGACAGGGTTGGGGTTCAGCCCCAGCATTTT.

CDR3 in amino acids: CASSSHRDYPYEQYF. CDR3 DNA sequence: TGTGCCAGCAGTTCTCACCGGGACTATCCTTACGAGCAGTACTTC. This rearrangement joins TRBV6-2 or TRBV6-3 to TRBJ2-7; 7 bases are a match to TRBD2. V was clipped by 4 bases and J by 4 bases; unmatched bases: 10. CDR1 MNHEY and CDR2 SVGEGT come from the germline V gene. The CDR3 is 15 residues long.